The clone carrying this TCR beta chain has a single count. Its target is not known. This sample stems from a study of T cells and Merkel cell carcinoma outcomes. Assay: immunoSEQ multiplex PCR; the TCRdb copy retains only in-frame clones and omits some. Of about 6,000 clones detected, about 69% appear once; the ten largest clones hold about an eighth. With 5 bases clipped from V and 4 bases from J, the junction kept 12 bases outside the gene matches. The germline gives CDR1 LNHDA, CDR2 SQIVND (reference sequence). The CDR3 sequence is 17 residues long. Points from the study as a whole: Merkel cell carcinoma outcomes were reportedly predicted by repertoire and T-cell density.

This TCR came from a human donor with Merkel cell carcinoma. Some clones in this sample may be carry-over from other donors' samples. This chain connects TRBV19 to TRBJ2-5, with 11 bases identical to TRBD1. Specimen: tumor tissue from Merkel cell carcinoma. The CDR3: CASSLQTGQGAGETQYF. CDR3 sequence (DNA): TGTGCCAGTAGTCTCCAAACCGGACAGGGGGCTGGAGAGACCCAGTACTTC.